Listed below are T cell receptor beta chains from one sample, sequenced in a study of T cell clones after liver transplantation. Only in-frame clones appear in the TCRdb table, and some are missing; sequencing was by immunoSEQ multiplex PCR. The sample has around 77,000 clones; 80% are singletons. Sequences were derived from CD4+ T cells from blood, sampled 12 months after liver transplant. The receptors were sampled from a human patient who received a liver transplant. Certain T cells may be donor cells from the graft. Each CDR3 is given with its conserved first and last residue. The order of the fields is V gene, J gene, D gene, clone size, CDR3 protein, CDR3 DNA. D genes are given only for firm matches. Size is stated for part of the rows, as once, few or many counts, or as a class when the clone is expanded.

>TRBV2|TRBJ2-6|.|.
CASSFSGANVLTF
TGTGCCAGTAGTTTCTCTGGGGCCAACGTCCTGACTTTC
>TRBV4-1|TRBJ2-1|TRBD2|.
CASSQGLPQGRSGGRRFF
TGCGCCAGCAGCCAAGGTTTGCCCCAGGGACGAAGCGGGGGCAGGCGGTTCTTC
>TRBV11-2|TRBJ1-1|.|once
CASSLDSYTEAFF
TGTGCCAGCAGCTTAGACAGCTACACTGAAGCTTTCTTT
>TRBV18|TRBJ1-3|TRBD1|.
CASSSGQGVTIYF
TGTGCCAGCTCATCGGGACAGGGAGTCACCATATATTTT
>TRBV6-5|TRBJ2-2|.|.
CASSYGLRNTGELFF
TGTGCCAGCAGTTACGGACTGAGAAACACCGGGGAGCTGTTTTTT
>TRBV7-9|TRBJ2-7|TRBD2|.
CASSPPAQAGRTEQYF
TGTGCCAGCAGCCCTCCCGCCCAAGCCGGGAGGACCGAGCAGTACTTC
>TRBV19|TRBJ1-5|.|few
CASSSIHNQPQHF
TGTGCCAGTAGTAGTATCCACAATCAGCCCCAGCATTTT
>TRBV27|TRBJ2-1|TRBD2|.
CASKRAGTSGVSYNEQFF
TGTGCCAGCAAAAGGGCCGGGACTAGCGGGGTCTCCTACAATGAGCAGTTCTTC
>TRBV18|TRBJ2-7|TRBD1|few
CASSSTGKDEQYF
TGTGCCAGCTCATCGACAGGGAAGGACGAGCAGTACTTC
>TRBV5-1|TRBJ1-1|.|.
CASSLAAGNTEAFF
TGCGCCAGCAGCTTGGCTGCAGGGAACACTGAAGCTTTCTTT
>TRBV5-1|TRBJ2-1|.|once
CASSFSSGGGYNEQFF
TGCGCCAGCAGCTTTAGCTCTGGTGGGGGCTACAATGAGCAGTTCTTC
>TRBV5-1|TRBJ2-2|.|.
CASSLKAGELFF
TGCGCCAGCAGCTTAAAGGCCGGGGAGCTGTTTTTT
>TRBV6-5|TRBJ2-1|.|.
CASRGGLIYNEQFF
TGTGCCAGCAGGGGAGGACTTATCTACAATGAGCAGTTCTTC
>TRBV14|TRBJ2-5|.|.
CASSQSGWQETQYF
TGTGCCAGCAGCCAGTCGGGGTGGCAAGAGACCCAGTACTTC
>TRBV12-5|TRBJ2-2|.|.
CASGKQGVGTGELFF
TGTGCTAGTGGGAAACAGGGTGTAGGGACCGGGGAGCTGTTTTTT
>TRBV15|TRBJ2-5|.|.
CATSRDTPARERETQYF
TGTGCCACCAGCAGAGATACCCCGGCCCGGGAGAGAGAGACCCAGTACTTC